This TCR beta chain was sequenced for a study of lymphopenia after photon versus proton radiotherapy. Assay: immunoSEQ multiplex PCR; the TCRdb copy retains only in-frame clones and omits some. The table shows roughly 18,000 clones, with roughly 86% occurring only once. V lost 5 bases and J 1 base, leaving 12 bases between the germline ends. Germline V gene lookup returns CDR1 MDHEN and CDR2 SYDVKM. The CDR3 has 15 residues. The TCR was taken from a woman aged 50 to 60 with pancreatic cancer. V is TRBV28 and J is TRBJ1-3; D ambiguous. Material: peripheral blood, obtained from a patient treated with photon-based radiotherapy. CDR3 region: CASSPPVGSGNTIYF. The CDR3 DNA is TGTGCCAGCAGTCCCCCAGTAGGGTCTGGAAACACCATATATTTT.